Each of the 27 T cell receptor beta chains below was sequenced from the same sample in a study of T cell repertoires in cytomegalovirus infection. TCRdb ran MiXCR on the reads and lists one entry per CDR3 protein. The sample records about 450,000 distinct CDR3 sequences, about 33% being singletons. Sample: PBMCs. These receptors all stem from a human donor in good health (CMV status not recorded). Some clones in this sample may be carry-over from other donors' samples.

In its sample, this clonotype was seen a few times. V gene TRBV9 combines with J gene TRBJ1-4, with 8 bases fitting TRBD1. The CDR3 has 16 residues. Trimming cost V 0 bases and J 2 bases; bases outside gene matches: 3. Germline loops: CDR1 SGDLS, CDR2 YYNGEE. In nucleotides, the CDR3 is TGTGCCAGCAGCGTAGACCAGGGGGCTACTAATGAAAAACTGTTTTTT. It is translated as CASSVDQGATNEKLFF.

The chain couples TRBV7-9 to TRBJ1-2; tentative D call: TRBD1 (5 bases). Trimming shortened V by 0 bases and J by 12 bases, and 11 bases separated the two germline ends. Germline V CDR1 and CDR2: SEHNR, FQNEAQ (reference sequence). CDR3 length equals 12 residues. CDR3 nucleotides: TGTGCCAGCAGCTTAGCGGGAGGGGTCCACACCTTC. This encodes CASSLAGGVHTF.

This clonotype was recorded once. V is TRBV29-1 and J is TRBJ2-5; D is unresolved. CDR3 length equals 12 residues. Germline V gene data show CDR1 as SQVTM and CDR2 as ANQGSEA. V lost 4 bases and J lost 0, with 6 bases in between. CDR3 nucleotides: TGCAGCGTTGCGGCTTACCAAGAGACCCAGTACTTC. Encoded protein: CSVAAYQETQYF.

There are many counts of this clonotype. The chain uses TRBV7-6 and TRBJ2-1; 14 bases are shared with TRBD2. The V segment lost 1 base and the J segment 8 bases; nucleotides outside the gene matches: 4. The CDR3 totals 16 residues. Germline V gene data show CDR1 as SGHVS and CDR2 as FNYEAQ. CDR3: CASSLGLAGGGDEQFF. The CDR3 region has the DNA TGTGCCAGCAGCTTAGGACTAGCGGGGGGGGGTGATGAGCAGTTCTTC.

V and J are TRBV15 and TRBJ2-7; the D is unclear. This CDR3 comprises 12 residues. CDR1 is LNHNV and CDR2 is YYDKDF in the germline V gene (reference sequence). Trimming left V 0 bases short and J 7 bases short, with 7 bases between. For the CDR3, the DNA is TGTGCCACCAGCAGAGATCGGTGGGAGCAGTACTTC. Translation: CATSRDRWEQYF.

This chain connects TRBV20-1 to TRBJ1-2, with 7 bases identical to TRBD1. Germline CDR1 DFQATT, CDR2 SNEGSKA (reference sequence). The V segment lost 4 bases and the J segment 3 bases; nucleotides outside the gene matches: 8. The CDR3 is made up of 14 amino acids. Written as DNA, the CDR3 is TGCAGTGCTAATCACAGGGGAATTCACTATGGCTACACCTTC. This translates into CSANHRGIHYGYTF.

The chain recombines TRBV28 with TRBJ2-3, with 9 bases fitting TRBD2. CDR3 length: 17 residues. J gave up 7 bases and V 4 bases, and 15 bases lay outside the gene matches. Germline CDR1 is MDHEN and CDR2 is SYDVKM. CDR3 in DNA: TGTGCCAGCAGTTCCTCCCCGGGCGGGGGGGCCCCGAATACGCAGTATTTT. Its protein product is CASSSSPGGGAPNTQYF.

The CDR3 bases are TGCGCCAGCAGCTTGGCAGGACGGGATAATTCACCCCTCCACTTT. It is translated as CASSLAGRDNSPLHF. This chain uses TRBV5-1 with TRBJ1-6; D gene unclear. This CDR3 contains 15 residues. V was trimmed by 0 bases and J by 5 bases, leaving 9 bases between them. The V gene's germline CDR1 is SGHRS and CDR2 YFSETQ.

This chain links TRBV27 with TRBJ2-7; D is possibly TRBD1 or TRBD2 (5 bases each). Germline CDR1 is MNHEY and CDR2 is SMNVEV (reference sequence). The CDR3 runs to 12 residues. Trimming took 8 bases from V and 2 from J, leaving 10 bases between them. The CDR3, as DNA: TGTGCCAGCCGGGGCAGTACCTACGAGCAGTACTTC. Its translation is CASRGSTYEQYF.

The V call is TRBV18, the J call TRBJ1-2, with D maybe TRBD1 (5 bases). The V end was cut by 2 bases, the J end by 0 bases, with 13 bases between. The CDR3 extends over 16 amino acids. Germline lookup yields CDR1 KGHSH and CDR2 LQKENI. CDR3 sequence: CASSPNSGSTNYGYTF. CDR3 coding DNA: TGTGCCAGCTCACCAAACTCAGGGAGTACTAACTATGGCTACACCTTC.

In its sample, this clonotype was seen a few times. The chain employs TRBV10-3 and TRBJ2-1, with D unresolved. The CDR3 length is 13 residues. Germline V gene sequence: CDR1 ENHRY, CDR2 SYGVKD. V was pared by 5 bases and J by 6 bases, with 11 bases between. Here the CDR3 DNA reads TGTGCCATCAGTCAGGACGCAGTCAATGAGCAGTTCTTC. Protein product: CAISQDAVNEQFF.

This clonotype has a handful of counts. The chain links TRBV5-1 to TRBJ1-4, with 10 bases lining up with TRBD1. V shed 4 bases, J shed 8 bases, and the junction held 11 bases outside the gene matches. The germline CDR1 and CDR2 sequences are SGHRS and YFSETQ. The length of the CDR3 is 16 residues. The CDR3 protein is CASSKSGQGVGEKLFF. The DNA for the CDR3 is TGCGCCAGCAGCAAAAGCGGACAGGGGGTAGGAGAAAAACTGTTTTTT.

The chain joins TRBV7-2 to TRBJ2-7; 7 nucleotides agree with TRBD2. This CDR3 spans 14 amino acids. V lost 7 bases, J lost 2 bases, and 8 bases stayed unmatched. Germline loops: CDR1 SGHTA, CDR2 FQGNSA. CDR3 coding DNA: TGTGCCAGCAAGCCGGCGGGGGACGCCTACGAGCAGTACTTC. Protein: CASKPAGDAYEQYF.

CDR3 residues: CASSGQDRRQPQHF. The CDR3 nucleotides read TGTGCCAGTAGTGGTCAGGACAGGAGGCAGCCCCAGCATTTT. The chain combines TRBV19 with TRBJ1-5, with 7 bases lining up with TRBD1. CDR3 length: 14 residues. Germline V gives CDR1 LNHDA, CDR2 SQIVND (reference sequence). Trimming took 5 bases from V and 7 from J; bases not matched to a gene: 8. The complete variable domain, with remaining parts taken from reference TRBV19 and TRBJ1-5, reads DGGITQSPKYLFRKEGQNVTLSCEQNLNHDAMYWYRQDPGQGLRLIYYSQIVNDFQKGDIAEGYSVSREKKESFPLTVTSAQKNPTAFYLCASSGQDRRQPQHFGDGTRLSIL.

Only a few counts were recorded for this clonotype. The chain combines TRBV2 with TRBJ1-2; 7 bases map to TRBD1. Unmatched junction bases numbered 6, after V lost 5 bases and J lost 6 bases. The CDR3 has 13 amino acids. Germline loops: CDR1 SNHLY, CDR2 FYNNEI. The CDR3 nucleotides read TGTGCCAGCAGTAACAGGGGAAAGGATGGCTACACCTTC. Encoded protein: CASSNRGKDGYTF. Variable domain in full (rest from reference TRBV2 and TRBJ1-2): EPEVTQTPSHQVTQMGQEVILRCVPISNHLYFYWYRQILGQKVEFLVSFYNNEISEKSEIFDDQFSVERPDGSNFTLKIRSTKLEDSAMYFCASSNRGKDGYTFGSGTRLTVV.

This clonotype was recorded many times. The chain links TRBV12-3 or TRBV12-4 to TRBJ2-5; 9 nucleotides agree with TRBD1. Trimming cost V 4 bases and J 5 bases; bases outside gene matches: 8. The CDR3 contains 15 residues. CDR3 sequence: CASSSGTGFSETQYF. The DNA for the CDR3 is TGTGCCAGCAGTTCGGGGACAGGGTTTAGCGAGACCCAGTACTTC.

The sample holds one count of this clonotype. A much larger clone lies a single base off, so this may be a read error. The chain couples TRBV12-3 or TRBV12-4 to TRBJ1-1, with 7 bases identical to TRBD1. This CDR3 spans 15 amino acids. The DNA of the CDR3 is TGTGCCAGCAGTCCAAGGCCGACAGGGTTCGCTGAAGCTTTATTT. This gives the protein CASSPRPTGFAEALF.

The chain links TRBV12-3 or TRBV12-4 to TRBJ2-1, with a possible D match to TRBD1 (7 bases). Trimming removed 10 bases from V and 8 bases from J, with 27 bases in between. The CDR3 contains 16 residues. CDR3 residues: CAISQGTARWGDEQFF. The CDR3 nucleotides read TGTGCCATCAGCCAGGGGACAGCTAGGTGGGGGGATGAGCAGTTCTTC.

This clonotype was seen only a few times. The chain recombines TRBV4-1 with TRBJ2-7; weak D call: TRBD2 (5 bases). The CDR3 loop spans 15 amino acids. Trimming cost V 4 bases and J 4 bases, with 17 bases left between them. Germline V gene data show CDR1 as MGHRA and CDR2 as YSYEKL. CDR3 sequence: CASSPSAGSLYEQYF. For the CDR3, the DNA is TGCGCCAGCAGCCCATCGGCGGGTTCCCTTTACGAGCAGTACTTC.

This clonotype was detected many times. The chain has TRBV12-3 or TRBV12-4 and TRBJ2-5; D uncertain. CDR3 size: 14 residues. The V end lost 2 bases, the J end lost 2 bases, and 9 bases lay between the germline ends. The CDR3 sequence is CASSLPWQQETQYF. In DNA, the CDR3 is TGTGCCAGCAGTTTACCATGGCAGCAAGAGACCCAGTACTTC.

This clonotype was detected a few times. The CDR3 DNA follows: TGTGCCAGCCTTCGGGGACTATCCAATGAGCAGTTCTTC. Translating gives CASLRGLSNEQFF. The rearrangement joins TRBV2 to TRBJ2-1, with 7 bases matching TRBD2. The V gene's germline CDR1 is SNHLY and CDR2 FYNNEI. V shed 8 bases and J 6 bases; nucleotides not matched to a gene: 7. The CDR3 contains 13 residues. The full variable domain, rest sourced from reference TRBV2 and TRBJ2-1, is EPEVTQTPSHQVTQMGQEVILRCVPISNHLYFYWYRQILGQKVEFLVSFYNNEISEKSEIFDDQFSVERPDGSNFTLKIRSTKLEDSAMYFCASLRGLSNEQFFGPGTRLTVL.

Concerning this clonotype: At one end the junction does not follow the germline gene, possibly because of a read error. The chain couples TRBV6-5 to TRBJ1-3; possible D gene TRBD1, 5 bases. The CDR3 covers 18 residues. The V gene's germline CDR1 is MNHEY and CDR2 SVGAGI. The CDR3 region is CASSYSISQGSSGKTIYF. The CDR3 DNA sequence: TGTGCCAGCAGTTACTCGATTAGCCAGGGCAGCTCTGGAAAAACCATATATTTT.

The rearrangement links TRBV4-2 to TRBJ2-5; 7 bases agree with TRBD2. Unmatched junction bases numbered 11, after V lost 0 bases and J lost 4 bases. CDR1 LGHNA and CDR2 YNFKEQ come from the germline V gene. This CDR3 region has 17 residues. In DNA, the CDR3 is TGTGCCAGCAGCCAAGATCGGGACTCCTGGGGGGGAGAGACCCAGTACTTC. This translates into CASSQDRDSWGGETQYF.

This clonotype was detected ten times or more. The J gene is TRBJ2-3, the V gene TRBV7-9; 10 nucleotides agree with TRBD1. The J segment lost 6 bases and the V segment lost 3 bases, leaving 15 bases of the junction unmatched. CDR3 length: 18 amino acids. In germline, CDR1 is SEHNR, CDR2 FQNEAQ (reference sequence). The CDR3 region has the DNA TGTGCCAGCAGCTTCGCGGTGACAAGCGGGACAGGGGAGGATACGCAGTATTTT. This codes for CASSFAVTSGTGEDTQYF.

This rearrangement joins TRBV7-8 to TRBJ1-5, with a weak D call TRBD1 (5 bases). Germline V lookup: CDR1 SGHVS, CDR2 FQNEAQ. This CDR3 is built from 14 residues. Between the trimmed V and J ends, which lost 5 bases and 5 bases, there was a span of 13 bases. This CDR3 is CASSHQGRDQPQHF. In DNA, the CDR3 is TGTGCCAGCAGCCATCAGGGAAGGGATCAGCCCCAGCATTTT.

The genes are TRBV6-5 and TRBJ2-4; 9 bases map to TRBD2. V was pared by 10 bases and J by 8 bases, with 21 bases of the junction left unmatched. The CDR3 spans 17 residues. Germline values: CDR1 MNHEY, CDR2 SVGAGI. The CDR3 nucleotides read TGTGCCACCAGCCACTATGGGAAAGGGGCGGGGGGGGACATTCAGTACTTC. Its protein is CATSHYGKGAGGDIQYF.

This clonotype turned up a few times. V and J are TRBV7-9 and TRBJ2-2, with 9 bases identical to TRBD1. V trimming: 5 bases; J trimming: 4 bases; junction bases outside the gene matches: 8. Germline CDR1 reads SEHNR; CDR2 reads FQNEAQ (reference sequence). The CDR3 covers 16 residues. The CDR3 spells CASSTLDRGGTGELFF. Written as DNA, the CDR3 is TGTGCCAGCAGCACCTTGGACAGGGGTGGCACCGGGGAGCTGTTTTTT.